Sequencing of this T cell receptor beta chain was carried out in a study of OX40 agonist ivuxolimab in advanced cancers. Looking at the study overall: Patients receiving dose escalation had hepatocellular carcinoma, melanoma, renal cell or head and neck cancer. At about 82% male, the cohort had a mean age of approximately 60 years, ranging from roughly 20 to 79. Study findings and constraints: Expanded clones were, on average, more numerous in CD8+ T cells than in CD4+.

The table lists this clone with a few counts. Its antigen is not known. The method was immunoSEQ multiplex PCR; TCRdb's version includes in-frame clones alone and lacks a portion of them. The table includes about 98,000 clones, roughly 89% detected once. The junction had 9 bases not matched to a gene; V was cut back by 4 bases and J by 7 bases. CDR3 length: 14 amino acids. CDR1 is SNHLY, CDR2 FYNNEI, per germline. Samples were taken at baseline and on day 1 of cycles 4 and 7. The sequenced sample was CD4+ or CD8+ T cells sorted from blood, obtained in a trial of the OX40 agonist ivuxolimab. This receptor was taken from an adult with an advanced solid tumor such as melanoma, head and neck, liver or kidney cancer. The chain is built from TRBV2 and TRBJ1-2; 7 nucleotides match TRBD1. The CDR3 here is CASSVAGGSVGYTF. CDR3 nucleotides: TGTGCCAGCAGTGTGGCAGGGGGTTCGGTTGGCTACACCTTC.